This TCR beta chain is from a study of blood T cells in healthy people across ages. Regarding the study as a whole: As age increased, TCR beta diversity per million T cells fell in a roughly linear fashion.

As for this clonotype: The target antigen is unknown.

It was with a sample-barcoded 5' primer and a J-beta primer mix that a second PCR of roughly 6 to 11 cycles was run. From the 5' RACE reads, TCRdb called clonotypes with MiXCR, one entry per CDR3 protein. The data contain roughly 1,000,000 distinct CDR3 sequences, approximately 25% of them singletons. Trimming stripped 0 bases from V and 11 bases from J, with 13 bases between. Per the germline V gene, CDR1 is MRHNA and CDR2 is SNTAGT. The CDR3 has 13 amino acids. Per sample, no less than 6 micrograms of total RNA were extracted. These sequences were also reported in another study, on T cells of mothers and their children. That study adds: Whether related or unrelated, pairs show similar shaping of TCR recombination output by thymic selection.

Sequencing input: blood. The sequence came from a girl aged 2 to 10 in good health. This sequence joins TRBV6-4 and TRBJ1-1; no clear D. CDR3 sequence reads: CASSDSIPGIAFF. CDR3 DNA sequence: TGTGCCAGCAGTGACTCGATCCCAGGTATCGCTTTCTTT.